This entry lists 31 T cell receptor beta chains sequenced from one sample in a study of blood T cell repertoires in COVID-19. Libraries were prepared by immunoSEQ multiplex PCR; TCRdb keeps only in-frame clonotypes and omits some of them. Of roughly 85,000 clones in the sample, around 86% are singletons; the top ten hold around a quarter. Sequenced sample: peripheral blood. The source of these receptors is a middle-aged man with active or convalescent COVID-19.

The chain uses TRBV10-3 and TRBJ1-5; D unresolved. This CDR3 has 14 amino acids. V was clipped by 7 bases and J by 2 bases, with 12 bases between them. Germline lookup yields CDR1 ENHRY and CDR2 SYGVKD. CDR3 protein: CAINANPGNQPQHF. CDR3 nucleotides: TGTGCCATCAATGCTAATCCCGGCAATCAGCCCCAGCATTTT.

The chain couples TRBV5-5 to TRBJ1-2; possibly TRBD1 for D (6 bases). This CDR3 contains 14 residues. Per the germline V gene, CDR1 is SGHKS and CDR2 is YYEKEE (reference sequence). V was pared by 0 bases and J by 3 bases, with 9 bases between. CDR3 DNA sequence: TGTGCCAGCAGCTTGGTCCACAGGGACTATGGCTACACCTTC. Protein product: CASSLVHRDYGYTF. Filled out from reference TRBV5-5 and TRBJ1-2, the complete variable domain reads DAGVTQSPTHLIKTRGQQVTLRCSPISGHKSVSWYQQVLGQGPQFIFQYYEKEERGRGNFPDRFSARQFPNYSSELNVNALLLGDSALYLCASSLVHRDYGYTFGSGTRLTVV.

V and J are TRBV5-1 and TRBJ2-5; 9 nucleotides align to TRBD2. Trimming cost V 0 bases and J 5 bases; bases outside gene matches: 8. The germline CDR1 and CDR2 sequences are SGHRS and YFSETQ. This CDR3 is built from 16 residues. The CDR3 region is CASSLGLAVKFETQYF. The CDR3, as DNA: TGCGCCAGCAGCTTGGGACTAGCGGTGAAGTTCGAGACCCAGTACTTC.

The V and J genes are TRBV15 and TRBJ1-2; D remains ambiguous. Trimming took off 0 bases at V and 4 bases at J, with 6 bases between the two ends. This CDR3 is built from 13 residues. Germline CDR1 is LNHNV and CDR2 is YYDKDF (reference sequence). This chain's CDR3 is CATSRDLLYGYTF. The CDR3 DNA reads TGTGCCACCAGCAGAGATCTTCTCTATGGCTACACCTTC.

The CDR3 nucleotides read TGTGCCTGGAGTCCGGGACAGAAGCATGGCTACACCTTC. It yields the protein CAWSPGQKHGYTF. The chain uses TRBV30 and TRBJ1-2; 7 bases are a match to TRBD1. The CDR3 contains 13 residues. V lost 2 bases, J lost 6 bases, and 6 bases stayed unmatched. The germline CDR1 and CDR2 sequences are GTSNPN and SVGIG (reference sequence).

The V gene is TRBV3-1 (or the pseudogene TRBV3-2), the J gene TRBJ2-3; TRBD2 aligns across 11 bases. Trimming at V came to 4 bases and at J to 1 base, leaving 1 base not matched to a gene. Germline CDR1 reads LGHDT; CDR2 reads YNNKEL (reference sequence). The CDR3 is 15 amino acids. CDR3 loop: CASSPTSGGTDTQYF. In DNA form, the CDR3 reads TGTGCCAGCAGCCCGACTAGCGGGGGCACAGATACGCAGTATTTT.

CDR3 in DNA: TGTGCCACCAGCAGAGATGCCCAGGGAGAGACCCAGTACTTC. This gives the protein CATSRDAQGETQYF. The gene calls are TRBV15 and TRBJ2-5; D perhaps matches TRBD1 (5 bases). This CDR3 spans 14 amino acids. Germline CDR1 reads LNHNV; CDR2 reads YYDKDF (reference sequence). Trimming shortened V by 0 bases and J by 4 bases, and 9 bases separated the two germline ends.

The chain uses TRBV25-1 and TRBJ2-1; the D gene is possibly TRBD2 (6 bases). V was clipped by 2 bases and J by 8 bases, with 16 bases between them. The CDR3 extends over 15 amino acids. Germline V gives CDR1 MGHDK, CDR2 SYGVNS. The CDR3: CASSEPGRRRDEQFF. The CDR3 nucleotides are TGTGCCAGCAGTGAACCGGGACGGAGGAGGGATGAGCAGTTCTTC.

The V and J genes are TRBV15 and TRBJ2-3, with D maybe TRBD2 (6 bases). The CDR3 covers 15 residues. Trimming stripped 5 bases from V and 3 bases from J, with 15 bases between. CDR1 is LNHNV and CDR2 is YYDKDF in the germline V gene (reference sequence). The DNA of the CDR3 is TGTGCCACCAGCCGTGGAACTGGGAGGACAGATACGCAGTATTTT. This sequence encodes CATSRGTGRTDTQYF.

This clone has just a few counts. Here the CDR3 DNA reads TGTGCCAGCAGTGAAGCCGCGGGGAGTGAGCAGTTCTTC. Amino acid sequence: CASSEAAGSEQFF. The chain joins TRBV2 to TRBJ2-1; D is perhaps TRBD2 (6 bases). Trimming pared 0 bases from V and 9 bases from J, leaving 9 bases between. CDR1 and CDR2 (germline): SNHLY, FYNNEI. This CDR3 contains 13 residues.

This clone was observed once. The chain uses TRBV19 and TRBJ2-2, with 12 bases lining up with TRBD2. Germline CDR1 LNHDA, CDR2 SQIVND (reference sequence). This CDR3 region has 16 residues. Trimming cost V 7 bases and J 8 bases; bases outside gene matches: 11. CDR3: CASTTFTSGRTGELFF. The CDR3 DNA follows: TGTGCCAGTACCACATTCACTAGCGGGAGGACTGGGGAGCTGTTTTTT.

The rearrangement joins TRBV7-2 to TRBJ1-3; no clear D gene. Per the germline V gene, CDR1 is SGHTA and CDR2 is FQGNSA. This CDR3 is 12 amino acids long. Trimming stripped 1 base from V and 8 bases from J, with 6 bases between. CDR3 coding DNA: TGTGCCAGCAGCTTAGTTACACACACCATATATTTT. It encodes CASSLVTHTIYF.

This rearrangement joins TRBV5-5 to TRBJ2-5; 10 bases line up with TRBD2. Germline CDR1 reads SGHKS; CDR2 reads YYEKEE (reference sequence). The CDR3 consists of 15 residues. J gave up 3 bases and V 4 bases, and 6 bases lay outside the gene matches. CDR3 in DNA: TGTGCCAGCAGCCGGAGCGGACTAGCGGAAGAGACCCAGTACTTC. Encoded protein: CASSRSGLAEETQYF.

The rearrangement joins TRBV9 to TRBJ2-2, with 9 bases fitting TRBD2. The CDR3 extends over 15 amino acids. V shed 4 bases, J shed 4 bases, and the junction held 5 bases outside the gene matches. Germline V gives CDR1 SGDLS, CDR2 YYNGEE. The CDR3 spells CASSSRAGGTGELFF. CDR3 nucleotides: TGTGCCAGCAGCTCCCGAGCGGGGGGCACCGGGGAGCTGTTTTTT.

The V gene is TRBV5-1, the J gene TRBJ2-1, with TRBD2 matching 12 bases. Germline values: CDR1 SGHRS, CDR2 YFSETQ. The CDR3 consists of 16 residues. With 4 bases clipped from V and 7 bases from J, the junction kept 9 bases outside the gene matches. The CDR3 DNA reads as TGCGCCAGCAGCCCGACGCTAGCGGGGGGGTATAATGAGCAGTTCTTC. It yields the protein CASSPTLAGGYNEQFF.

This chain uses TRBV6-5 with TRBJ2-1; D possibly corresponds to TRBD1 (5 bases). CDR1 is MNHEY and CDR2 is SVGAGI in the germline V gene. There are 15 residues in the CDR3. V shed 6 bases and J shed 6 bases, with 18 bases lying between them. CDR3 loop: CASRRDRFLPNEQFF. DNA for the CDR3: TGTGCCAGCAGGAGAGACAGATTTCTTCCCAATGAGCAGTTCTTC.

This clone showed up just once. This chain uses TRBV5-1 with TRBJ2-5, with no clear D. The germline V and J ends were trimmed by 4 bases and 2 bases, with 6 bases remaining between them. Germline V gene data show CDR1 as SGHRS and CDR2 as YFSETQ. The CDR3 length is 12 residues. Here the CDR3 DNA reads TGCGCCAGCAGCGCAACTCAAGAGACCCAGTACTTC. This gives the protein CASSATQETQYF.

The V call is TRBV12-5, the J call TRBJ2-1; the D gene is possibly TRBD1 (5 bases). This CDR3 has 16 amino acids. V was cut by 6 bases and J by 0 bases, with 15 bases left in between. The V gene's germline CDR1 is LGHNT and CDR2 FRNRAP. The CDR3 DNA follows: TGTGCTAGTGGGAAAGGGGCGTTGAGCTCCTACAATGAGCAGTTCTTC. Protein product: CASGKGALSSYNEQFF.

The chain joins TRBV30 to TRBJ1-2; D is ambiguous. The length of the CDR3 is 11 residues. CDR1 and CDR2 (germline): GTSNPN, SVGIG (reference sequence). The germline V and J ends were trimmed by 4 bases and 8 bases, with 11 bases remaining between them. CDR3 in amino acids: CAWTGPKGYTF. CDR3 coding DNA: TGTGCCTGGACGGGTCCGAAGGGCTACACCTTC.

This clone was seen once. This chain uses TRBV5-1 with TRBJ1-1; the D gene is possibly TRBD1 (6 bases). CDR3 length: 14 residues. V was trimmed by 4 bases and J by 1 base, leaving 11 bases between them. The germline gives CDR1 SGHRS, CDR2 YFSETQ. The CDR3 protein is CASSLGHSNTEAFF. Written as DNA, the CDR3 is TGCGCCAGCAGCCTGGGACATTCGAACACTGAAGCTTTCTTT. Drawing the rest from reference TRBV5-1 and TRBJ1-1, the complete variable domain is KAGVTQTPRYLIKTRGQQVTLSCSPISGHRSVSWYQQTPGQGLQFLFEYFSETQRNKGNFPGRFSGRQFSNSRSEMNVSTLELGDSALYLCASSLGHSNTEAFFGQGTRLTVV.

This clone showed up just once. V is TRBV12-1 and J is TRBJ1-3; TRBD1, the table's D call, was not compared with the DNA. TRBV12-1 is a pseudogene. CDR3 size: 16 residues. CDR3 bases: TGTGCCAGCAGCTTAGACCGGGACAGGGATGGAAACACCATATATTTT. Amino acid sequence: CASSLDRDRDGNTIYF.

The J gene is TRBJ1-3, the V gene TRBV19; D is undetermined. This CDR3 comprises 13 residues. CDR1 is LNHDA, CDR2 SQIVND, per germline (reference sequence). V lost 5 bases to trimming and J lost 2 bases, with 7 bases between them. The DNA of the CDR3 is TGTGCCAGTAGTTCGACTACTGGAAACACCATATATTTT. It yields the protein CASSSTTGNTIYF.

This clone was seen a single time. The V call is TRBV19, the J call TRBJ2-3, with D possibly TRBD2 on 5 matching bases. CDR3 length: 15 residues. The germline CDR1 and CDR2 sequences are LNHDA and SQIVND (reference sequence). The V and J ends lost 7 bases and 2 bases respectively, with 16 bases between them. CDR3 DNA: TGTGCCAGTACTCCCGGAGGCTCTCTCACAGATACGCAGTATTTT. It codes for CASTPGGSLTDTQYF.

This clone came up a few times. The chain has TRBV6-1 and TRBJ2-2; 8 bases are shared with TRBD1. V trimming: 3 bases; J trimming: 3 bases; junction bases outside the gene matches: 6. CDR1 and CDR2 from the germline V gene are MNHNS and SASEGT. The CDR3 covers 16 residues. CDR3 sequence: CASSDMGQAYTGELFF. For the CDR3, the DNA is TGTGCCAGCAGTGATATGGGACAGGCGTACACCGGGGAGCTGTTTTTT.

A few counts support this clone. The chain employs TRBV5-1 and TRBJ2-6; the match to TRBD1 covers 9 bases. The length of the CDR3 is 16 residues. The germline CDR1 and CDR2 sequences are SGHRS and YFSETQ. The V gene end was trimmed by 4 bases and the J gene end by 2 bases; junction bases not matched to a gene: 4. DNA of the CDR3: TGCGCCAGCAGCCAGGACAGGGGAACTGGGGCCAACGTCCTGACTTTC. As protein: CASSQDRGTGANVLTF.

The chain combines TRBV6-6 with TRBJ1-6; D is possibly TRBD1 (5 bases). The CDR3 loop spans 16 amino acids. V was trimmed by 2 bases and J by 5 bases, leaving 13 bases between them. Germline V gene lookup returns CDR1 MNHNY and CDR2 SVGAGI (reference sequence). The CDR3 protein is CASSYSAGGDNSPLHF. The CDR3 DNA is TGTGCCAGCAGTTACAGCGCTGGGGGGGATAATTCACCCCTCCACTTT.

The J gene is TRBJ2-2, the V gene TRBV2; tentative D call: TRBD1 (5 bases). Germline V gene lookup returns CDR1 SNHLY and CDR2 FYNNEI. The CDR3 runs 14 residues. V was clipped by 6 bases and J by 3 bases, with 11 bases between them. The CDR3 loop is CASRLGQDTGELFF. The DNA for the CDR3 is TGTGCCAGCAGACTCGGACAAGACACCGGGGAGCTGTTTTTT. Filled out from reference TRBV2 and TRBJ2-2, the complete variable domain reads EPEVTQTPSHQVTQMGQEVILRCVPISNHLYFYWYRQILGQKVEFLVSFYNNEISEKSEIFDDQFSVERPDGSNFTLKIRSTKLEDSAMYFCASRLGQDTGELFFGEGSRLTVL.

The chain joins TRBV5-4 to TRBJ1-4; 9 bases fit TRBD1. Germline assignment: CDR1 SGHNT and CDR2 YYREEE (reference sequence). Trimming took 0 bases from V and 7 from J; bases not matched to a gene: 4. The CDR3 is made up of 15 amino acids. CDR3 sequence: CASSLGTGAREKLFF. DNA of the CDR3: TGTGCCAGCAGCTTGGGGACAGGGGCGCGTGAAAAACTGTTTTTT. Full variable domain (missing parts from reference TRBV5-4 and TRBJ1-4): ETGVTQSPTHLIKTRGQQVTLRCSSQSGHNTVSWYQQALGQGPQFIFQYYREEENGRGNFPPRFSGLQFPNYSSELNVNALELDDSALYLCASSLGTGAREKLFFGSGTQLSVL.

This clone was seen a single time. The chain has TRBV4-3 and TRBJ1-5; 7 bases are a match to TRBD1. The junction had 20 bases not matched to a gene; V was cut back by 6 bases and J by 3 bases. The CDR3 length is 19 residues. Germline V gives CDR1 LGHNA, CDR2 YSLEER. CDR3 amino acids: CASRRTKICIQGDNQPQHF. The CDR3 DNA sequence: TGCGCCAGCAGACGCACCAAGATATGTATCCAGGGGGACAATCAGCCCCAGCATTTT.

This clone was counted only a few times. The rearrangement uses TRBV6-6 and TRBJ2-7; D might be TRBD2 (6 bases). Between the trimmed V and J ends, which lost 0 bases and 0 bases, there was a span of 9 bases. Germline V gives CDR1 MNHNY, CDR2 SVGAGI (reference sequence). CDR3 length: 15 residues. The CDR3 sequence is CASSYSLGLSYEQYF. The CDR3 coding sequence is TGTGCCAGCAGTTACTCGTTGGGACTCTCCTACGAGCAGTACTTC.

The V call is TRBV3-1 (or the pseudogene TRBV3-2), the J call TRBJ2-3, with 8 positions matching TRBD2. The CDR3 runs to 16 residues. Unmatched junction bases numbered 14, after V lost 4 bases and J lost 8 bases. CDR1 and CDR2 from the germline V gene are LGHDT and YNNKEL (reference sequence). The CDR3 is CASSPLLAARAGTQYF. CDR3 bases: TGTGCCAGCAGCCCCCTACTAGCGGCCAGAGCGGGTACGCAGTATTTT.